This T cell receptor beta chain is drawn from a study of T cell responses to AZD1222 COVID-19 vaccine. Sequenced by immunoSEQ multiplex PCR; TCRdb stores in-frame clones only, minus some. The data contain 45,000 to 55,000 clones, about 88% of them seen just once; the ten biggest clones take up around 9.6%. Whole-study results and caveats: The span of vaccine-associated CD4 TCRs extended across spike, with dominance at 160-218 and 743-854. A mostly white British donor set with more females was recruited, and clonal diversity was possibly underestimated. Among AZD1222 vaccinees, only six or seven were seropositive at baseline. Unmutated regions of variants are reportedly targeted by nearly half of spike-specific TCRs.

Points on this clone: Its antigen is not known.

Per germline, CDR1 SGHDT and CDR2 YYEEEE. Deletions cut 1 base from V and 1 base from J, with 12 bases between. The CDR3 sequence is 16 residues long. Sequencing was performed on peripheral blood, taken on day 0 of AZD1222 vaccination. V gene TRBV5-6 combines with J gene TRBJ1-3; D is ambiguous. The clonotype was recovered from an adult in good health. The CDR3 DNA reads TGTGCCAGCAGCTTGCGTCTGGGCAGGTCTGGAAACACCATATATTTT. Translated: CASSLRLGRSGNTIYF.